One sample yielded the 14 T cell receptor beta chains listed below, sequenced in a study of CD8+CD57+ T cells in acquired aplastic anemia. Flow cytometry had shown expanded CD8+CD57+ cells in the patients chosen for sequencing. Researchers used genomic DNA as the template to profile TCR beta VDJ and CDR3. TCRdb re-analysed the reads in MiXCR, keeping a single row per CDR3 protein. The sample shows around 150,000 distinct CDR3 sequences, 40% to 50% of them seen only once. Sequenced input: sorted CD4+, CD8+, or CD8+CD57+ T cells (not recorded which) from PBMCs. These receptors came from a human donor with aplastic anemia.

With respect to this clonotype: A read error may account for a junction end that differs from germline. V usage is TRBV13 and J usage is TRBJ2-1; D gene uncertain. The CDR3 length is 17 residues. Per the germline V gene, CDR1 is PRHDT and CDR2 is FYEKMQ (reference sequence). CDR3 in DNA: TGTGCCAGCAGCTTAGAACACCCTCTCAGCTCCTACAATGAGCAGTCCTTC. Protein sequence: CASSLEHPLSSYNEQSF. The variable domain in full, completed from reference TRBV13 and TRBJ2-1, reads AAGVIQSPRHLIKEKRETATLKCYPIPRHDTVYWYQQGPGQDPQFLISFYEKMQSDKGSIPDRFSAQQFSDYHSELNMSSLELGDSALYFCASSLEHPLSSYNEQSFGPGTRLTVL.

This clonotype was detected a few times. The chain combines TRBV9 with TRBJ1-1, with a possible D match to TRBD1 (6 bases). Trimming took off 4 bases at V and 1 base at J, with 11 bases between the two ends. The CDR3 has 14 amino acids. In germline, CDR1 is SGDLS, CDR2 YYNGEE. DNA for the CDR3: TGTGCCAGCAGCTCCGGACAGCCGAACACTGAAGCTTTCTTT. This encodes CASSSGQPNTEAFF. Full variable domain (remainder filled in from reference TRBV9 and TRBJ1-1): DSGVTQTPKHLITATGQRVTLRCSPRSGDLSVYWYQQSLDQGLQFLIQYYNGEERAKGNILERFSAQQFPDLHSELNLSSLELGDSALYFCASSSGQPNTEAFFGQGTRLTVV.

This clonotype was recorded once. The chain uses TRBV2 and TRBJ2-7, with TRBD1 matching over 8 bases. Trimming at V came to 6 bases and at J to 1 base, leaving 5 bases not matched to a gene. Germline-derived CDR1 and CDR2 are SNHLY and FYNNEI. The CDR3 covers 14 residues. This CDR3 reads CASSLDRESYEQYF. The DNA of the CDR3 is TGTGCCAGCAGCCTGGACAGGGAGTCCTACGAGCAGTACTTC.

The chain has TRBV2 and TRBJ1-2, with D unresolved. CDR1 and CDR2 (germline): SNHLY, FYNNEI. The CDR3 covers 11 residues. V lost 9 bases, J lost 1 base, and 6 bases lay in between. CDR3 amino acids: CARRSNYGYTF. DNA for the CDR3: TGTGCCAGACGGAGTAACTATGGCTACACCTTC.

This clonotype was detected once. The CDR3 sequence: CASTIGRETQYF. CDR3 DNA: TGTGCCAGTACCATAGGGAGAGAGACCCAGTACTTC. The chain uses TRBV19 and TRBJ2-5, with TRBD2 as a possible D gene (5 bases). The CDR3 is made up of 12 amino acids. The V end was cut by 7 bases, the J end by 4 bases, with 10 bases between. The germline V gene has CDR1 LNHDA and CDR2 SQIVND (reference sequence).

The J gene is TRBJ1-2, the V gene TRBV24-1; D unresolved. Trimming removed 3 bases at V and 1 base at J, with 8 bases between. CDR1 KGHDR and CDR2 SFDVKD come from the germline V gene. This CDR3 comprises 14 residues. This CDR3 reads CATSDHAVNYGYTF. The CDR3 DNA reads as TGTGCCACCAGTGATCATGCGGTTAACTATGGCTACACCTTC.

This clonotype came up a few times. This sequence joins TRBV30 and TRBJ2-2; D is ambiguous. This CDR3 is built from 12 residues. Germline CDR1 GTSNPN, CDR2 SVGIG (reference sequence). V gave up 1 base and J gave up 7 bases, with 7 bases separating them. CDR3 sequence: CAWSEVGGELFF. The CDR3 DNA is TGTGCCTGGAGTGAGGTCGGCGGGGAGCTGTTTTTT. Complete variable domain (other parts from reference TRBV30 and TRBJ2-2): SQTIHQWPATLVQPVGSPLSLECTVEGTSNPNLYWYRQAAGRGLQLLFYSVGIGQISSEVPQNLSASRPQDRQFILSSKKLLLSDSGFYLCAWSEVGGELFFGEGSRLTVL.

This sequence joins TRBV29-1 and TRBJ2-7; 9 bases agree with TRBD1. This CDR3 has 15 residues. Trimming removed 3 bases from V and 4 bases from J; junction bases left unmatched: 10. Germline values: CDR1 SQVTM, CDR2 ANQGSEA. CDR3 sequence (DNA): TGCAGCGTTGAGAAGGGGGACAGGGCTAAGTACGAGCAGTACTTC. This encodes CSVEKGDRAKYEQYF.

Notes on this clonotype: A much larger clone lies one base from this, so it may be a read error. The chain joins TRBV9 to TRBJ1-1; possible D gene TRBD1, 6 bases. Germline CDR1 and CDR2: SGDLS and YYNGEE. The ends were cut back, 0 bases at V and 6 bases at J, with 24 bases in the middle. The CDR3 runs to 18 residues. The CDR3 here is CASSVEQGHGKGDAEAFF. Written as DNA, the CDR3 is TGTGCCAGCAGCGTAGAGCAGGGACACGGTAAAGGTGACGCTGAAGCTTTCTTT.

The chain uses TRBV20-1 and TRBJ2-6; D not certain. The V gene's germline CDR1 is DFQATT and CDR2 SNEGSKA (reference sequence). This CDR3 is built from 13 residues. V was clipped by 3 bases and J by 4 bases, with 7 bases between them. The CDR3 loop is CSASVGGANVLTF. For the CDR3, the DNA is TGCAGTGCTAGTGTGGGGGGGGCCAACGTCCTGACTTTC.

The gene calls are TRBV6-2 or TRBV6-3 and TRBJ1-2; weak D call: TRBD1 (6 bases). The CDR3 extends over 17 amino acids. V gave up 3 bases and J gave up 6 bases, with 23 bases separating them. Germline V gene lookup returns CDR1 MNHEY and CDR2 SVGEGT. The CDR3 loop reads CASSYAGTGKSHHGYTF. CDR3 DNA sequence: TGTGCCAGCAGTTATGCTGGAACAGGGAAAAGTCACCATGGCTACACCTTC.

With respect to this clonotype: The junction shows a germline mismatch at one end, possibly a read error. The rearrangement uses TRBV18 and TRBJ2-5; D not resolved. In germline, CDR1 is KGHSH, CDR2 LQKENI. The CDR3 loop spans 13 amino acids. The CDR3 loop reads CASSTPVFETQYF. The DNA for the CDR3 is TGTGCCAGCTCAACACCAGTGTTTGAGACCCAGTACTTC.

This clonotype has at least ten counts. This chain joins TRBV5-1 and TRBJ1-1, with unresolved D. The CDR3 loop spans 16 amino acids. Germline V lookup: CDR1 SGHRS, CDR2 YFSETQ. The V gene lost 1 base and the J gene lost 5 bases, with 18 bases spanning the gap. This CDR3 is CASSLPLSEEGTEAFF. The CDR3 DNA is TGCGCCAGCAGCTTGCCACTCTCGGAAGAAGGGACTGAAGCTTTCTTT.

On this clonotype: The junction departs from germline at one end; a sequencing error may be responsible. J is TRBJ1-3 and V is TRBV9, with unresolved D. Germline assignment: CDR1 SGDLS and CDR2 YYNGEE. The CDR3 is 15 residues long. For the CDR3, the DNA is TGTGCCAGCAGCGTAGCAGGCCCCTCTGGAAACACCATGTATTTT. Translating it yields CASSVAGPSGNTMYF.